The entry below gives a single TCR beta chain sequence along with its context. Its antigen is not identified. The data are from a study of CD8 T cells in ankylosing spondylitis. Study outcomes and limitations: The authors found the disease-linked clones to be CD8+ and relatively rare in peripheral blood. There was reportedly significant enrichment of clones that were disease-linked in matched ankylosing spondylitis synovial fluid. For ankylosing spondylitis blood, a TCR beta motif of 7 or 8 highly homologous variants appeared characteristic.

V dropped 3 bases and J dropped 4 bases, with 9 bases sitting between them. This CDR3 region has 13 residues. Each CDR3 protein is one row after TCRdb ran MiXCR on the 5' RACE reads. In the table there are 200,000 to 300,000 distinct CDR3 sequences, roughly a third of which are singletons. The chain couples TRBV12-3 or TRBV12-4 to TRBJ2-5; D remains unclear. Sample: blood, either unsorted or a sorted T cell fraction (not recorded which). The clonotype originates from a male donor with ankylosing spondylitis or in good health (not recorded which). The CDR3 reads CASSLDSGETQYF. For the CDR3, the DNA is TGTGCCAGCAGTTTGGATTCTGGAGAGACCCAGTACTTC.